This is a list of T cell receptor beta chains from one sample in a study of T cell responses to AZD1222 COVID-19 vaccine. TCRdb's table, derived via immunoSEQ multiplex PCR, lists solely in-frame clones and lacks some. The profile shows around 140,000 clones, 70% to 90% of them singletons. Here the sequenced sample was peripheral blood, taken 28 days after the second dose of the MenACWY control vaccine. The receptors come from an adult who received the MenACWY meningococcal vaccine as a control. The CDR3 runs from the conserved cysteine through the conserved F or W. D genes are given only for firm matches. Size is omitted from some rows. Given values are once, few, many or a class for expanded clones.

V	D	size	J	CDR3	DNA
TRBV24-1	TRBD1	few	TRBJ2-1	CATRDTPGQGASYNEQFF	TGTGCCACCAGGGACACTCCGGGACAGGGGGCTTCCTACAATGAGCAGTTCTTC
TRBV5-1	TRBD1	-	TRBJ1-2	CASSPTAGQNYGYTF	TGCGCCAGCAGCCCAACCGCGGGACAGAACTATGGCTACACCTTC
TRBV7-2	-	-	TRBJ1-5	CASSLMETSSAQHF	TGTGCCAGCAGCTTGATGGAGACATCCAGTGCCCAGCATTTT
TRBV5-4	-	-	TRBJ1-4	CASSFGTVNEKLFF	TGTGCCAGCAGCTTTGGGACGGTAAATGAAAAACTGTTTTTT
TRBV5-1	-	-	TRBJ1-4	CASSLDGQPELNEKLFF	TGCGCCAGCAGCTTGGACGGACAGCCCGAGCTCAATGAAAAACTGTTTTTT
TRBV14	-	-	TRBJ1-4	CASSRGQGRYEKLFF	TGTGCCAGCAGCCGCGGCCAGGGTAGATATGAAAAACTGTTTTTT
TRBV2	TRBD1	-	TRBJ1-1	CASSPGVGGRGGAEAFF	TGTGCCAGCAGCCCGGGCGTGGGTGGCAGGGGGGGGGCTGAAGCTTTCTTT
TRBV19	-	-	TRBJ1-2	CASSSRQYYGYTF	TGTGCCAGTAGTTCGCGACAGTACTATGGCTACACCTTC
TRBV5-1	TRBD2	-	TRBJ2-1	CASSPEIAGYNEQFF	TGCGCCAGCAGCCCGGAAATAGCGGGGTACAATGAGCAGTTCTTC
TRBV7-9	-	-	TRBJ1-3	CASNPWAKASGNTIYF	TGTGCCAGCAACCCATGGGCTAAAGCCTCTGGAAACACCATATATTTT
TRBV2	-	-	TRBJ2-7	CASGRDRPDEQYF	TGTGCCAGCGGGCGGGACCGGCCAGACGAGCAGTACTTC
TRBV19	TRBD1	-	TRBJ2-7	CASSVTGTGGNEQYF	TGTGCCAGTAGTGTAACCGGGACAGGGGGTAACGAGCAGTACTTC
TRBV4-1	-	-	TRBJ1-5	CASSQEGGGADQPQHF	TGCGCCAGCAGCCAAGAGGGAGGCGGGGCGGATCAGCCCCAGCATTTT
TRBV28	-	few	TRBJ1-1	CASFRDLNTEAFF	TGTGCCAGCTTTAGGGATCTGAACACTGAAGCTTTCTTT
TRBV28	TRBD1	-	TRBJ2-6	CASSLTGGGGANVLTF	TGTGCCAGCAGTCTGACAGGGGGAGGTGGGGCCAACGTCCTGACTTTC
TRBV11-3	-	-	TRBJ1-3	CASSLQGNGNTIYF	TGTGCCAGCAGCTTACAGGGGAATGGAAACACCATATATTTT
TRBV12-3/TRBV12-4	-	-	TRBJ1-2	CASSDSYGYTF	TGTGCCAGCAGTGATTCGTATGGCTACACCTTC
TRBV6-2/TRBV6-3	-	-	TRBJ1-1	CASSYRGREKAFF	TGTGCCAGCAGTTACAGGGGCAGGGAGAAAGCTTTCTTT
TRBV7-8	-	many	TRBJ2-1	CASSLPQSDEQFF	TGTGCCAGCAGCTTGCCCCAGAGCGATGAGCAGTTCTTC
TRBV6-5	-	-	TRBJ1-1	CASSQRTANTEAFF	TGTGCCAGCAGTCAGAGGACAGCCAACACTGAAGCTTTCTTT
TRBV18	-	-	TRBJ1-4	CASSTTATNEKLFF	TGTGCCAGCTCAACGACAGCAACTAATGAAAAACTGTTTTTT
TRBV18	-	-	TRBJ1-2	CASSPDGGNYGYTF	TGTGCCAGCTCACCGGACGGCGGGAACTATGGCTACACCTTC
TRBV18	-	few	TRBJ1-4	CASSPSLGATPESNEKLFF	TGTGCCAGCTCACCCTCGCTGGGGGCGACCCCTGAATCTAATGAAAAACTGTTTTTT
TRBV30	-	-	TRBJ1-6	CAWSSRGKSPLHF	TGTGCCTGGAGTAGCCGGGGGAAGTCACCCCTCCACTTT
TRBV5-1	-	-	TRBJ1-6	CASSLDVANSPLHF	TGCGCCAGCAGCCTGGACGTCGCGAATTCACCCCTCCACTTT
TRBV27	TRBD1	-	TRBJ1-1	CASSLLGQGVGAFF	TGTGCCAGCAGTTTACTCGGACAGGGGGTAGGAGCTTTCTTT
TRBV7-3	-	-	TRBJ2-2	CASSLISGTRNTGELFF	TGTGCCAGCAGCTTGATCTCCGGGACTCGCAACACCGGGGAGCTGTTTTTT
TRBV5-4	-	-	TRBJ2-5	CASSGDAKETQYF	TGTGCCAGCAGCGGGGACGCTAAGGAGACCCAGTACTTC
TRBV29-1	-	once	TRBJ2-7	CSVEDRAKNEQYF	TGCAGCGTTGAAGACAGGGCGAAGAACGAGCAGTACTTC
TRBV4-3	-	-	TRBJ2-7	CASSQDLRGLYEQYF	TGCGCCAGCAGCCAAGATCTCCGGGGCCTATACGAGCAGTACTTC
TRBV28	-	-	TRBJ1-5	CASDLQGRNQPQHF	TGTGCCAGCGATCTACAGGGACGCAATCAGCCCCAGCATTTT
TRBV11-1	-	-	TRBJ2-1	CASSLRPDSWGGEQFF	TGTGCCAGCAGCTTACGTCCAGATAGCTGGGGTGGGGAGCAGTTCTTC
TRBV5-1	TRBD1	-	TRBJ2-3	CASSLFGTGSTDTQYF	TGCGCCAGCAGCTTGTTCGGGACAGGGAGCACAGATACGCAGTATTTT
TRBV7-9	TRBD2	-	TRBJ2-1	CASSQWLAGADEQFF	TGTGCCAGCAGCCAATGGCTAGCGGGAGCGGATGAGCAGTTCTTC
TRBV20-1	-	-	TRBJ1-1	CSAIEWGRGSTEAFF	TGCAGTGCTATTGAGTGGGGGAGGGGAAGCACTGAAGCTTTCTTT
TRBV7-9	TRBD1	-	TRBJ1-4	CASSPGGDRGEKLFF	TGTGCCAGCAGCCCAGGAGGGGACAGGGGTGAAAAACTGTTTTTT
TRBV5-1	-	-	TRBJ1-6	CASSLGFRQSNSPLHF	TGCGCCAGCAGCTTGGGATTCCGACAGTCTAATTCACCCCTCCACTTT